The 23 T cell receptor beta chains presented below share a single source sample, sequenced in a study of human T cells and chemical hapten exposure. TCRdb re-analysed the RACE reads in MiXCR, keeping a single row per CDR3 protein. Of more than 85,000 distinct CDR3 sequences in the sample, roughly 10% were seen once. The time point denotes: patch test 2, 6 weeks after DPC sensitization. Treatment: therapeutic diphenylcyclopropenone sensitization with weekly scalp DPC. Material: whole blood, obtained in connection with sensitization to the hapten diphenylcyclopropenone (DPC). These receptors all stem from a woman in her 40s with alopecia areata. Some clones in this sample may be carry-over from other donors' samples.

This clonotype was seen many times. This chain connects TRBV20-1 to TRBJ1-2; D call uncertain. V lost 6 bases and J 3 bases, leaving 11 bases between the germline ends. The CDR3 is made up of 12 amino acids. Germline CDR1 and CDR2: DFQATT and SNEGSKA (reference sequence). The DNA of the CDR3 is TGCAGTGCAGCTGACGGACACTATGGCTACACCTTC. It codes for CSAADGHYGYTF.

The J gene is TRBJ1-2, the V gene TRBV28, with 8 bases identical to TRBD1. The germline gives CDR1 MDHEN, CDR2 SYDVKM. The ends lost 4 bases at V and 4 bases at J; junction bases unmatched: 11. The CDR3 covers 16 residues. CDR3 sequence: CASSSPRGTGSYGYTF. The CDR3 bases are TGTGCCAGCAGTTCTCCCCGGGGGACAGGTAGCTATGGCTACACCTTC.

This sequence joins TRBV5-1 and TRBJ1-1; 7 bases are a match to TRBD1. The germline V gene encodes CDR1 SGHRS and CDR2 YFSETQ. J was trimmed by 4 bases and V by 4 bases; bases with no gene match: 7. The CDR3 sequence is 14 residues long. The chain's CDR3 is CASSANTGATEAFF. In nucleotides, the CDR3 is TGCGCCAGCAGCGCGAATACAGGGGCCACTGAAGCTTTCTTT. Full variable domain (rest looked up from reference TRBV5-1 and TRBJ1-1): KAGVTQTPRYLIKTRGQQVTLSCSPISGHRSVSWYQQTPGQGLQFLFEYFSETQRNKGNFPGRFSGRQFSNSRSEMNVSTLELGDSALYLCASSANTGATEAFFGQGTRLTVV.

This chain connects TRBV11-2 to TRBJ2-3; D unresolved. This CDR3 contains 14 residues. Germline CDR1 reads SGHAT; CDR2 reads FQNNGV. Trimming cost V 0 bases and J 10 bases, with 14 bases left between them. This chain's CDR3 is CASSLDLGSSAQYF. The DNA of the CDR3 is TGTGCCAGCAGCTTAGATCTGGGCTCCTCAGCGCAGTATTTT.

This clonotype was observed a handful of times. The chain is built from TRBV20-1 and TRBJ1-2, with D possibly being TRBD1 (6 bases). CDR1 and CDR2 from the germline V gene are DFQATT and SNEGSKA (reference sequence). Trimming removed 2 bases from V and 8 bases from J, with 21 bases in between. This CDR3 contains 15 residues. CDR3 sequence: CSARYLDRPLGGYTF. The CDR3 DNA sequence: TGCAGTGCTAGATACCTAGACAGGCCCCTTGGAGGCTACACCTTC.

The chain has TRBV2 and TRBJ2-7, with 7 bases matching TRBD2. The CDR3 is made up of 15 amino acids. J lost 6 bases, V lost 3 bases, and 11 bases had no gene match. CDR1 SNHLY and CDR2 FYNNEI come from the germline V gene. Here the CDR3 DNA reads TGTGCCAGCAGTGAGGCCCGGCGGGGGAACCTCGAGCAGTACTTC. This codes for CASSEARRGNLEQYF.

This chain connects TRBV9 to TRBJ2-2; no firm D call. The germline V and J ends were trimmed by 0 bases and 4 bases, with 13 bases remaining between them. This CDR3 contains 16 residues. In germline, CDR1 is SGDLS, CDR2 YYNGEE. The CDR3 loop is CASSVEVTPFTGELFF. The CDR3 bases are TGTGCCAGCAGCGTAGAGGTGACACCTTTCACCGGGGAGCTGTTTTTT.

This clonotype was seen a few times. The V gene is TRBV29-1, the J gene TRBJ2-1; 10 bases are shared with TRBD1. This CDR3 is built from 15 residues. The V gene's germline CDR1 is SQVTM and CDR2 ANQGSEA. Trimming took 0 bases from V and 6 from J; bases not matched to a gene: 5. The DNA of the CDR3 is TGCAGCGTTGAAGAGTCGGGACAGGGGCTCAATGAGCAGTTCTTC. Amino acids: CSVEESGQGLNEQFF.

This chain joins TRBV5-1 and TRBJ1-1, with D possibly being TRBD1 (5 bases). Trimming stripped 4 bases from V and 2 bases from J, with 15 bases between. The CDR3 is 15 residues long. Germline-derived CDR1 and CDR2 are SGHRS and YFSETQ. CDR3 residues: CASSRGTGINTEAFF. In DNA form, the CDR3 reads TGCGCCAGCAGCCGGGGGACGGGGATTAACACTGAAGCTTTCTTT.

This sequence joins TRBV5-4 and TRBJ2-1; tentatively, D is TRBD1 or TRBD2 (6 bases each). V was cut by 4 bases and J by 8 bases, with 22 bases left in between. There are 16 residues in the CDR3. Germline V gene lookup returns CDR1 SGHNT and CDR2 YYREEE (reference sequence). CDR3 residues: CASSPKTRGGHHEQFF. DNA for the CDR3: TGTGCCAGCAGCCCCAAGACTAGAGGGGGGCATCATGAGCAGTTCTTC. The entire variable domain, with the rest obtained from reference TRBV5-4 and TRBJ2-1, is as follows: ETGVTQSPTHLIKTRGQQVTLRCSSQSGHNTVSWYQQALGQGPQFIFQYYREEENGRGNFPPRFSGLQFPNYSSELNVNALELDDSALYLCASSPKTRGGHHEQFFGPGTRLTVL.

There are many counts of this clonotype. DNA for the CDR3: TGTGCCAGCAGCAGGGGACAGGGGCAGAATCAGTACTTC. Protein sequence: CASSRGQGQNQYF. This chain connects TRBV7-2 to TRBJ2-4, with 10 bases lining up with TRBD1. Trimming removed 5 bases from V and 12 bases from J; junction bases left unmatched: 7. Looked up from germline, CDR1 is SGHTA and CDR2 is FQGNSA. The CDR3 is 13 residues long. Variable domain in full (rest from reference TRBV7-2 and TRBJ2-4): GAGVSQSPSNKVTEKGKDVELRCDPISGHTALYWYRQSLGQGLEFLIYFQGNSAPDKSGLPSDRFSAERTGGSVSTLTIQRTQQEDSAVYLCASSRGQGQNQYFGAGTRLSVL.

This clonotype has at least ten counts. V gene TRBV27 combines with J gene TRBJ2-1, with 10 bases fitting TRBD2. CDR1 and CDR2 (germline): MNHEY, SMNVEV (reference sequence). The CDR3 totals 14 residues. Trimming removed 2 bases from V and 6 bases from J; junction bases left unmatched: 1. For the CDR3, the DNA is TGTGCCAGCAGTTTACTAGCGGGGGTCAATGAGCAGTTCTTC. Translated, it gives CASSLLAGVNEQFF.

In this sample, this clonotype turned up many times. This chain uses TRBV7-2 with TRBJ2-1; tentative D call: TRBD1 (6 bases). Trimming left V 6 bases short and J 0 bases short, with 18 bases between. Germline CDR1 SGHTA, CDR2 FQGNSA. This CDR3 is built from 17 residues. The CDR3 coding sequence is TGTGCCAGCAGTCCCCTCGCGAGGGGGTTCTCCTACAATGAGCAGTTCTTC. Its translation: CASSPLARGFSYNEQFF. Full variable domain (rest looked up from reference TRBV7-2 and TRBJ2-1): GAGVSQSPSNKVTEKGKDVELRCDPISGHTALYWYRQSLGQGLEFLIYFQGNSAPDKSGLPSDRFSAERTGGSVSTLTIQRTQQEDSAVYLCASSPLARGFSYNEQFFGPGTRLTVL.

This clonotype was found many times. The genes are TRBV6-4 and TRBJ2-2, with 10 bases lining up with TRBD2. The CDR3 is 15 amino acids. J lost 1 base, V lost 4 bases, and 0 bases had no gene match. Germline lookup yields CDR1 MRHNA and CDR2 SNTAGT. The CDR3 sequence is CASSGTSGNTGELFF. For the CDR3, the DNA is TGTGCCAGCAGTGGGACTAGCGGGAACACCGGGGAGCTGTTTTTT.

The table lists this clonotype with many counts. The chain is built from TRBV4-1 and TRBJ2-7, with D possibly matching TRBD2 (6 bases). V was trimmed by 0 bases and J by 3 bases, leaving 12 bases between them. The germline V gene has CDR1 MGHRA and CDR2 YSYEKL. The CDR3 is 15 residues long. In DNA, the CDR3 is TGCGCCAGCAGCCAAGATCCTGTCGGGGGCTACGAGCAGTACTTC. Translating gives CASSQDPVGGYEQYF.

This clonotype was counted between two and nine times. The chain combines TRBV19 with TRBJ2-1; TRBD2 aligns across 13 bases. The length of the CDR3 is 16 residues. Germline CDR1 LNHDA, CDR2 SQIVND (reference sequence). The V and J ends lost 4 bases and 5 bases, in that order; junction bases with no gene match: 5. The CDR3 spells CASSKLAGGLDNEQFF. The DNA for the CDR3 is TGTGCCAGTAGTAAACTAGCGGGGGGGCTCGACAATGAGCAGTTCTTC.

The rearrangement links TRBV28 to TRBJ1-6; tentatively, D is TRBD1 (5 bases). V was shortened by 4 bases and J by 4 bases, with 11 bases between the two germline ends. This CDR3 spans 15 amino acids. Germline V gene sequence: CDR1 MDHEN, CDR2 SYDVKM. CDR3: CASSYEKGYNSPLHF. The CDR3 DNA is TGTGCCAGCAGTTACGAAAAGGGGTATAATTCACCCCTCCACTTT.

The chain uses TRBV11-2 and TRBJ1-1, with TRBD1 matching over 10 bases. The V gene's germline CDR1 is SGHAT and CDR2 FQNNGV. This CDR3 has 17 amino acids. The ends lost 5 bases at V and 1 base at J; junction bases unmatched: 10. The CDR3 DNA follows: TGTGCCAGCAGCCTCAGAGACAGGGGGCGACGGAACACTGAAGCTTTCTTT. Its translation: CASSLRDRGRRNTEAFF. Supplemented by reference TRBV11-2 and TRBJ1-1, the full variable domain reads EAGVAQSPRYKIIEKRQSVAFWCNPISGHATLYWYQQILGQGPKLLIQFQNNGVVDDSQLPKDRFSAERLKGVDSTLKIQPAKLEDSAVYLCASSLRDRGRRNTEAFFGQGTRLTVV.

This clonotype appeared a few times. The genes are TRBV25-1 and TRBJ2-4; D not certain. The V end was cut by 4 bases, the J end by 6 bases, with 4 bases between. Germline assignment: CDR1 MGHDK and CDR2 SYGVNS. The CDR3 runs to 11 residues. The CDR3 reads CASSAGNIQYF. In DNA form, the CDR3 reads TGTGCCAGCAGTGCAGGAAACATTCAGTACTTC.

The chain is built from TRBV9 and TRBJ2-4; unclear D gene. CDR1 is SGDLS and CDR2 is YYNGEE in the germline V gene. CDR3 size: 13 residues. Deletions cut 0 bases from V and 3 bases from J, with 4 bases between. The CDR3: CASSVEDKNIQYF. CDR3 sequence (DNA): TGTGCCAGCAGCGTAGAGGACAAAAACATTCAGTACTTC.

The chain is built from TRBV20-1 and TRBJ1-2, with D perhaps matching TRBD1 (6 bases). Germline V gene data show CDR1 as DFQATT and CDR2 as SNEGSKA (reference sequence). Trimming pared 0 bases from V and 8 bases from J, leaving 10 bases between. CDR3 length equals 12 residues. The CDR3 here is CSAREQGRGYTF. CDR3 coding DNA: TGCAGTGCTAGAGAGCAGGGGAGAGGCTACACCTTC.

Of note for this clonotype: With a much larger clone just one base away, this may be a read error. In DNA form, the CDR3 reads TGTGCCAGCAGCTCCGCGAGGGGGGTCCCCTACAATGAGCAGCTCTTC. Protein: CASSSARGVPYNEQLF. The chain couples TRBV11-2 to TRBJ2-1, with D possibly called TRBD1 or TRBD2 (6 bases each). Germline assignment: CDR1 SGHAT and CDR2 FQNNGV. CDR3 size: 16 residues.

Ten or more counts support this clonotype. The chain employs TRBV20-1 and TRBJ1-6; tentative D call: TRBD1 (5 bases). CDR3 length: 12 residues. CDR1 and CDR2 (germline): DFQATT, SNEGSKA (reference sequence). In DNA, the CDR3 is TGCACCGGGGCCGGAGATAATTCACCCCTCCACTTT. Protein product: CTGAGDNSPLHF.